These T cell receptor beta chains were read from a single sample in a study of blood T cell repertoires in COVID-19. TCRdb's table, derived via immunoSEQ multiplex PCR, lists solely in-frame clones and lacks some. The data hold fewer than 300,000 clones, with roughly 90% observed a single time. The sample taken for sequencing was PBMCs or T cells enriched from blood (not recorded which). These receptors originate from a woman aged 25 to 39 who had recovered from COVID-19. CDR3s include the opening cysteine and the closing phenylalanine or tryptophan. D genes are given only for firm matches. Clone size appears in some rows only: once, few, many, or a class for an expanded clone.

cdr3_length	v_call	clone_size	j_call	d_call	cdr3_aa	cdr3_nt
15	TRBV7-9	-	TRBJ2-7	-	CASSPRTTLGYEQYF	TGTGCCAGCAGCCCGAGAACTACTCTGGGCTACGAGCAGTACTTC
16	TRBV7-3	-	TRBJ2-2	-	CASSLQPAVSTGELFF	TGTGCCAGCAGCTTACAGCCAGCGGTATCGACCGGGGAGCTGTTTTTT
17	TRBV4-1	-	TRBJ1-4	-	CASSQDQGRGQREKLFF	TGCGCCAGCAGCCAAGATCAGGGGCGCGGCCAAAGGGAAAAACTGTTTTTT
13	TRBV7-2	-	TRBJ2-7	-	CASSLVQTYEQYF	TGTGCCAGCAGCTTAGTTCAGACCTACGAGCAGTACTTC
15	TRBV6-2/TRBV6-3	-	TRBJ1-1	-	CASSLTGQLNTEAFF	TGTGCCAGCAGTTTAACTGGACAGTTGAACACTGAAGCTTTCTTT
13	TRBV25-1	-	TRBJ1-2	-	CASSVPGTLGYTF	TGTGCCAGCAGCGTCCCGGGGACACTTGGCTACACCTTC
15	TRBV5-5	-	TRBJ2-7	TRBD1	CATKVDPGGVSEQYF	TGTGCCACGAAGGTAGACCCAGGGGGTGTCAGCGAGCAGTACTTC
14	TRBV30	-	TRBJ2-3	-	CAWSVSRLGGTQYF	TGTGCCTGGAGTGTAAGCCGCCTAGGGGGTACGCAGTATTTT
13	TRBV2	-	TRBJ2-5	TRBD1	CASRGQGIETQYF	TGTGCCAGCAGGGGACAGGGGATCGAGACCCAGTACTTC
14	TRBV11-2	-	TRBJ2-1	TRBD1	CASSSTGTGNEQFF	TGTGCCAGCAGCTCAACCGGGACAGGGAATGAGCAGTTCTTC
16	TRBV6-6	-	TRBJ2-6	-	CASSYSKQSGANVLTF	TGTGCCAGCAGTTACTCGAAACAGTCTGGGGCCAACGTCCTGACTTTC
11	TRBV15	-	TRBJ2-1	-	CATSRGNEQFF	TGTGCCACCAGTCGCGGCAATGAGCAGTTCTTC
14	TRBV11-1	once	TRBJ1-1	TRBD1	CASSAGQGNTEAFF	TGTGCCAGCAGCGCGGGACAGGGCAACACTGAAGCTTTCTTT
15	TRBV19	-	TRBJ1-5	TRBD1	CASSIWTGGGQPQHF	TGTGCCAGTAGTATTTGGACAGGGGGCGGTCAGCCCCAGCATTTT
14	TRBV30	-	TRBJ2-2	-	CAWTASPLPGELFF	TGTGCCTGGACTGCTAGCCCACTGCCCGGGGAGCTGTTTTTT
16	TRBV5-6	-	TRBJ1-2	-	CASTKLLTPANYGYTF	TGTGCCAGCACTAAACTTCTAACCCCCGCTAACTATGGCTACACCTTC
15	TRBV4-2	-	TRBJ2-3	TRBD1	CASSQNYRGADTQYF	TGTGCCAGCAGCCAGAACTACAGGGGAGCAGATACGCAGTATTTT
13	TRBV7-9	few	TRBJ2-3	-	CASSSTGSDTQYF	TGTGCCAGCAGCTCAACAGGGTCAGATACGCAGTATTTT
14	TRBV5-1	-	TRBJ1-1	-	CASSSGLGETEAFF	TGCGCCAGCAGCTCCGGACTGGGAGAGACTGAAGCTTTCTTT
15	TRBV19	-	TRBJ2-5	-	CASSPRTVRGETQYF	TGTGCCAGTAGTCCTAGGACAGTCCGGGGAGAGACCCAGTACTTC
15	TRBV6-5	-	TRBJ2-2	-	CASSYTGPDTGELFF	TGTGCCAGCAGTTACACTGGGCCGGACACCGGGGAGCTGTTTTTT
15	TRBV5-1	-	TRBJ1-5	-	CASSLVGGINQPQHF	TGCGCCAGCAGCTTGGTAGGAGGAATCAATCAGCCCCAGCATTTT
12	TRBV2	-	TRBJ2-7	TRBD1	CASARGSYEQYF	TGTGCCAGCGCCAGGGGGTCCTACGAGCAGTACTTC
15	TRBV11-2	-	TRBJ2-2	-	CASSLDHRITGELFF	TGTGCCAGCAGCTTAGATCACAGGATCACCGGGGAGCTGTTTTTT
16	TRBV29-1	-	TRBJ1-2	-	CSVEGGPAPSYYGYTF	TGCAGCGTCGAGGGGGGGCCTGCCCCCTCCTACTATGGCTACACCTTC
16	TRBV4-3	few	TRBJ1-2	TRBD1	CASSQDGPGGDYGYTF	TGCGCCAGCAGCCAAGATGGGCCAGGGGGCGACTATGGCTACACCTTC
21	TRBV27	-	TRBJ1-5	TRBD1	CASSPGVPGTGSVLSNQPQHF	TGTGCCAGCAGTCCCGGAGTCCCCGGGACAGGGTCGGTTTTAAGCAATCAGCCCCAGCATTTT
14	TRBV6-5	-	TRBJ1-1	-	CASSNRDHSTEAFF	TGTGCCAGCAGTAACAGGGATCATAGCACTGAAGCTTTCTTT
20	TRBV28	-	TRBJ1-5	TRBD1	CASSLPRQGALLSKSGPQHF	TGTGCCAGCAGTTTACCGAGACAGGGGGCTCTCCTTTCAAAATCAGGGCCCCAGCATTTT
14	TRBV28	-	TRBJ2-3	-	CASSPTGLTDTQYF	TGTGCCAGCAGCCCCACAGGGCTCACAGATACGCAGTATTTT
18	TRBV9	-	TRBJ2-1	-	CASSVGGSGRSSYNEQFF	TGTGCCAGCAGCGTAGGTGGTAGCGGTAGAAGCTCCTACAATGAGCAGTTCTTC
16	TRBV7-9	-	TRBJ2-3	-	CASSLLRGLFTDTQYF	TGTGCCAGCAGCTTATTAAGGGGTTTGTTCACAGATACGCAGTATTTT